This T cell receptor (beta chain) was recorded in a study of T cell responses to AZD1222 COVID-19 vaccine. Study-wide results and limits: Possibly, clonal diversity was underestimated; donors were largely white British and included more females. A rise in Spike-specific TCR breadth and depth followed two AZD1222 doses.

A note on this clone: Its antigen is still unknown.

Trimming removed 4 bases from V and 4 bases from J, with 15 bases in between. Germline V CDR1 and CDR2: SGHVS, FQNEAQ. The CDR3 is 15 residues long. Method: immunoSEQ multiplex PCR; TCRdb's copy keeps in-frame clones and lacks some. The data contain some 150,000 clones, approximately 90% of them singletons. Here the sequenced sample was peripheral blood, taken 28 days after the second AZD1222 dose. This clonotype was obtained from an adult who received the AZD1222 COVID-19 vaccine. The rearrangement uses TRBV7-8 and TRBJ2-3; D possibly corresponds to TRBD1 (6 bases). The CDR3 region is CASSSGRTGSDTQYF. CDR3 DNA: TGTGCCAGCAGCTCCGGGCGTACAGGGTCAGATACGCAGTATTTT.